This T cell receptor (beta chain) is from a study of Ad26.COV2.S vaccination and SARS-CoV-2 variants. Whole-study findings and limits: Following vaccination, spike-specific CD8+ and CD4+ T cell responses reportedly exhibited substantial breadth.

About this clone: Its antigen is unidentified.

Indicated treatment: over 15 received Ad26.COV2.S at low or high dose, single or two shots; about five received placebo; per-sample allocation not given. The study sampled participants on day 63 after the first vaccine or placebo injection. This person who donated was an adult of 18-55 years in Boston. Built on an Ad26 vector, the vaccine expressed Wuhan-strain SARS-CoV-2 spike. After removal of 5 bases from V and 6 bases from J, the junction contained 14 bases not matched to a gene. Per the germline V gene, CDR1 is SGHVS and CDR2 is FQNEAQ. There are 16 residues in the CDR3. TCRdb's table, derived via immunoSEQ multiplex PCR, lists solely in-frame clones and lacks some. The sample shows approximately 400,000 clones, approximately 81% of them seen only once.

This TCR derives from a person aged 18-60 years who received the Ad26.COV2.S COVID-19 vaccine or a placebo. Sequencing was performed on peripheral blood, taken in a trial of Ad26.COV2.S vaccine versus placebo. The genes are TRBV7-8 and TRBJ2-7; 9 nucleotides line up with TRBD1. The CDR3 sequence is CASSKFRTGEHLEQYF. The CDR3 DNA is TGTGCCAGCAGCAAGTTTCGGACAGGGGAACATCTCGAGCAGTACTTC.